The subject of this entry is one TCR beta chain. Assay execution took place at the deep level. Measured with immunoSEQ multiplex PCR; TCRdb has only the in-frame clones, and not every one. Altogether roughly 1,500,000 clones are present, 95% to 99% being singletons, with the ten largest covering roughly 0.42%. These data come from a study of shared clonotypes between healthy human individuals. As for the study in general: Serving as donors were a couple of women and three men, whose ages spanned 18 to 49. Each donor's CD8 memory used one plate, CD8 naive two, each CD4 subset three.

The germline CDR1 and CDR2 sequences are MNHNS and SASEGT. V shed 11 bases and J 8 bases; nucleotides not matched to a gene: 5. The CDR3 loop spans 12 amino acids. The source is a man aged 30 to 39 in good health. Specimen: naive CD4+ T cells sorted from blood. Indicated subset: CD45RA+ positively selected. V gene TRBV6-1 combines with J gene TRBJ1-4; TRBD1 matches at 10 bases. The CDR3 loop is CAVPGQGEKLFF. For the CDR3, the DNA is TGTGCCGTTCCGGGACAGGGGGAAAAACTGTTTTTT.